The 12 T cell receptor beta chains in this list originate from one sample, sequenced in a study of PD-L1 blockade in urothelial cancer. Produced via immunoSEQ multiplex PCR; TCRdb's table is partial and in-frame only. The table includes some 40,000 clones, about 90% detected once. Time point defined: peripheral blood 6 weeks after treatment start. This specimen was PBMCs, taken around atezolizumab (anti-PD-L1) treatment. Source of these receptors: a man aged 70-80 years with urothelial cancer.

The V gene is TRBV29-1, the J gene TRBJ2-3, with TRBD1 matching 7 bases. The germline V gene encodes CDR1 SQVTM and CDR2 ANQGSEA. The CDR3 totals 16 residues. V shed 7 bases and J 0 bases; nucleotides not matched to a gene: 13. The CDR3 sequence: CSAGALTGASTDTQYF. Written as DNA, the CDR3 is TGCAGCGCAGGCGCCCTCACAGGGGCGAGCACAGATACGCAGTATTTT.

The chain links TRBV19 to TRBJ1-5; 9 positions agree with TRBD1. The CDR3 has 15 residues. V trimming: 5 bases; J trimming: 6 bases; junction bases outside the gene matches: 8. CDR1 and CDR2 from the germline V gene are LNHDA and SQIVND (reference sequence). The DNA for the CDR3 is TGTGCCAGTAGTGGCAGGACAGGGGAGGCTCAGCCCCAGCATTTT. This encodes CASSGRTGEAQPQHF. Filled out from reference TRBV19 and TRBJ1-5, the complete variable domain reads DGGITQSPKYLFRKEGQNVTLSCEQNLNHDAMYWYRQDPGQGLRLIYYSQIVNDFQKGDIAEGYSVSREKKESFPLTVTSAQKNPTAFYLCASSGRTGEAQPQHFGDGTRLSIL.

The chain carries TRBV30 and TRBJ2-7; 9 bases map to TRBD1. The CDR3 covers 17 residues. The trim removed 4 bases at V and 2 bases at J, leaving 15 bases unmatched. Germline V gene sequence: CDR1 GTSNPN, CDR2 SVGIG (reference sequence). The CDR3 here is CAWTPRDRVSGPYEQYF. The CDR3 bases are TGTGCCTGGACTCCCCGGGACAGGGTCAGCGGCCCCTACGAGCAGTACTTC.

V is TRBV6-6 and J is TRBJ2-2; 7 bases match TRBD2. The germline CDR1 and CDR2 sequences are MNHNY and SVGAGI (reference sequence). J was trimmed by 0 bases and V by 5 bases; bases with no gene match: 3. The CDR3 spans 15 residues. The CDR3 protein is CASSPGGPNTGELFF. The CDR3 DNA reads as TGTGCCAGCAGTCCGGGGGGTCCGAACACCGGGGAGCTGTTTTTT.

V usage is TRBV19 and J usage is TRBJ1-1; the D gene is possibly TRBD1 (5 bases). Germline lookup yields CDR1 LNHDA and CDR2 SQIVND (reference sequence). This CDR3 comprises 14 residues. V lost 5 bases and J 0 bases, leaving 10 bases between the germline ends. Here the CDR3 DNA reads TGTGCCAGTAGTCTTAGACAGCTGAACACTGAAGCTTTCTTT. Protein sequence: CASSLRQLNTEAFF.

The rearrangement links TRBV28 to TRBJ1-2; no definite D call. CDR1 and CDR2 (germline): MDHEN, SYDVKM. The V end lost 3 bases, the J end lost 4 bases, and 15 bases lay between the germline ends. The CDR3 spans 15 residues. In DNA, the CDR3 is TGTGCCAGCAGTTTGGGTGGCAGGTTATTCTATGGCTACACCTTC. Protein product: CASSLGGRLFYGYTF.

V and J are TRBV18 and TRBJ2-7, with TRBD1 identical over 9 bases. This CDR3 region has 14 residues. V gave up 5 bases and J gave up 3 bases; unmatched junction bases: 5. Germline V gives CDR1 KGHSH, CDR2 LQKENI. The CDR3 DNA reads as TGTGCCAGCTCAACCGGGACAGGGCGCTACGAGCAGTACTTC. Translation gives CASSTGTGRYEQYF.

The chain is built from TRBV7-8 and TRBJ1-6, with TRBD1 identical over 9 bases. The ends lost 0 bases at V and 5 bases at J; junction bases unmatched: 5. This CDR3 has 17 amino acids. The germline CDR1 and CDR2 sequences are SGHVS and FQNEAQ. The CDR3 DNA is TGTGCCAGCAGCTTAGCCTCCGGGACAGGGAATAATTCACCCCTCCACTTT. It specifies CASSLASGTGNNSPLHF.

The chain joins TRBV7-3 to TRBJ2-3, with D maybe TRBD1 (6 bases). This CDR3 comprises 14 residues. Trimming took off 5 bases at V and 6 bases at J, with 15 bases between the two ends. Per germline, CDR1 SGHTA and CDR2 FQGTGA. The DNA of the CDR3 is TGTGCCAGCAGCCCGACCCAGCAGGGGGATACGCAGTATTTT. The encoded protein is CASSPTQQGDTQYF.

The chain combines TRBV20-1 with TRBJ1-2; D gene ambiguous. Germline V gives CDR1 DFQATT, CDR2 SNEGSKA (reference sequence). The CDR3 sequence is 11 residues long. V lost 2 bases and J 9 bases, leaving 10 bases between the germline ends. CDR3 amino acids: CSARTLTSYTF. CDR3 coding DNA: TGCAGTGCTAGAACCCTGACAAGCTACACCTTC.

The chain joins TRBV4-1 to TRBJ2-1; the match to TRBD1 covers 9 bases. Trimming took 3 bases from V and 10 from J; bases not matched to a gene: 13. This CDR3 comprises 16 residues. Germline V gene sequence: CDR1 MGHRA, CDR2 YSYEKL. The CDR3 reads CASSQGRDRAFDEQFF. CDR3 in DNA: TGCGCCAGCAGCCAGGGCCGGGACAGGGCTTTTGACGAGCAGTTCTTC.

V and J are TRBV19 and TRBJ2-7, with 9 bases identical to TRBD1. The CDR3 contains 16 residues. V trimming: 6 bases; J trimming: 0 bases; junction bases outside the gene matches: 9. Germline loops: CDR1 LNHDA, CDR2 SQIVND (reference sequence). CDR3 sequence: CASRRTGDLNSYEQYF. CDR3 in DNA: TGTGCCAGTAGAAGGACAGGGGATCTTAACTCCTACGAGCAGTACTTC.